A selection of T cell receptor beta chains follows, all from one sample in a study of T cell responses to AZD1222 COVID-19 vaccine. TCRdb's copy holds only in-frame clones and misses some; the assay was immunoSEQ multiplex PCR. The data show 140,000 or so clones, roughly nine tenths seen once. The specimen was peripheral blood, collected on day 0 of AZD1222 vaccination. These receptors were taken from an adult in good health. Each CDR3 is given with its conserved first and last residue. The D gene is left open where the match is weak. Size tells how often a clone was seen (once, few, many) or the class of an expanded clone, and some rows leave it out.

d_call	clone_size	v_call	j_call	cdr3_aa	cdr3_nt
-	-	TRBV10-1	TRBJ2-3	CASRGGSTDTQYF	TGCGCCAGCAGAGGCGGGAGCACAGATACGCAGTATTTT
-	-	TRBV19	TRBJ2-7	CASSTPGSRGSYEQYF	TGTGCCAGTAGTACTCCGGGTTCTAGGGGCTCCTACGAGCAGTACTTC
TRBD1	-	TRBV6-5	TRBJ2-5	CASSPGTGGETQYF	TGTGCCAGCAGTCCCGGGACAGGCGGAGAGACCCAGTACTTC
-	-	TRBV28	TRBJ1-4	CASRGSEKLFF	TGTGCCAGCCGGGGATCGGAAAAACTGTTTTTT
-	-	TRBV28	TRBJ1-1	CASSLSGMNTEAFF	TGTGCCAGCAGTTTATCGGGAATGAACACTGAAGCTTTCTTT
-	-	TRBV7-2	TRBJ2-7	CASSLGQLPYEQYF	TGTGCCAGCAGCTTAGGACAGTTACCCTACGAGCAGTACTTC
-	few	TRBV6-5	TRBJ1-2	CASSYKGQGVYGYTF	TGTGCCAGCAGTTACAAAGGTCAGGGCGTCTATGGCTACACCTTC
-	-	TRBV7-2	TRBJ1-2	CASSPGGGGYGYTF	TGTGCCAGCAGCCCGGGGGGCGGCGGTTATGGCTACACCTTC
-	-	TRBV30	TRBJ1-1	CAWSLGYAEAFF	TGTGCCTGGAGTCTGGGATATGCTGAAGCTTTCTTT
-	-	TRBV28	TRBJ2-7	CASSFPILGGSPTYEQYF	TGTGCCAGCAGTTTTCCCATCTTAGGGGGGAGTCCTACCTACGAGCAGTACTTC
TRBD1	-	TRBV28	TRBJ1-2	CASSLSYRGLNGYTF	TGTGCCAGCAGTTTATCTTACAGGGGGCTGAATGGCTACACCTTC
TRBD1	-	TRBV19	TRBJ1-5	CASSALNRGSNQPQHF	TGTGCCAGTAGTGCTTTAAACAGGGGGAGCAATCAGCCCCAGCATTTT
-	-	TRBV2	TRBJ1-2	CASRVQVNYGYTF	TGTGCCAGCAGGGTACAGGTTAACTATGGCTACACCTTC
TRBD1	-	TRBV5-6	TRBJ1-2	CASSLGQGDYGYTF	TGTGCCAGCAGCTTGGGACAGGGCGACTATGGCTACACCTTC
TRBD2	-	TRBV6-5	TRBJ2-7	CASSYIGGSKMKQYF	TGTGCCAGCAGTTACATTGGCGGGAGCAAAATGAAGCAGTACTTC
-	-	TRBV18	TRBJ1-1	CASSSEGGTEAFF	TGTGCCAGCTCATCCGAGGGGGGCACTGAAGCTTTCTTT
-	-	TRBV28	TRBJ2-7	CASSLVGTPNEQYF	TGTGCCAGCAGTTTAGTAGGGACTCCAAACGAGCAGTACTTC
-	-	TRBV6-6	TRBJ1-2	CASSYRGYGYTF	TGTGCCAGCAGTTACAGGGGCTACGGCTACACCTTC
-	-	TRBV7-9	TRBJ1-1	CASSLNTNTEAFF	TGTGCCAGCAGCTTGAATACGAACACTGAAGCTTTCTTT
-	-	TRBV18	TRBJ2-7	CASSPGQGYYEQYF	TGTGCCAGCTCACCTGGGCAGGGGTACTACGAGCAGTACTTC
-	-	TRBV7-8	TRBJ1-2	CASSLGLAGYGYTF	TGTGCCAGCAGCTTAGGTTTAGCTGGCTATGGCTACACCTTC
-	-	TRBV5-1	TRBJ2-1	CASSLALGFYNEQFF	TGCGCCAGCAGCTTGGCCCTCGGTTTTTACAATGAGCAGTTCTTC
-	few	TRBV30	TRBJ1-1	CAWSVYTGRDTEAFF	TGTGCCTGGAGTGTATACACGGGGAGGGACACTGAAGCTTTCTTT
-	-	TRBV3-1/TRBV3-2	TRBJ2-5	CASSHPWTAKYQETQYF	TGTGCCAGCAGCCATCCCTGGACGGCGAAATACCAAGAGACCCAGTACTTC
-	once	TRBV9	TRBJ2-3	CASSVSSASAVTDTQYF	TGTGCCAGCAGCGTATCCTCAGCTAGCGCGGTCACAGATACGCAGTATTTT
-	-	TRBV13	TRBJ1-6	CASSRNGSPLHF	TGTGCCAGCAGCCGGAATGGTTCACCCCTCCACTTT
-	-	TRBV15	TRBJ2-1	CATSREGDLFGEQFF	TGTGCCACCAGCAGAGAAGGTGATTTGTTTGGTGAGCAGTTCTTC
-	-	TRBV5-1	TRBJ1-6	CASSLEAVNSPLHF	TGCGCCAGCAGCTTGGAGGCGGTTAATTCACCCCTCCACTTT
-	-	TRBV28	TRBJ1-2	CASRQGYYGYTF	TGTGCCAGCAGGCAGGGTTACTATGGCTACACCTTC
TRBD2	-	TRBV27	TRBJ2-7	CASSRRPPGLADYEQYF	TGTGCCAGCAGCCGCCGGCCCCCGGGACTAGCGGACTACGAGCAGTACTTC
-	-	TRBV13	TRBJ1-4	CASSLRDPGGLDEKLFF	TGTGCCAGCAGCTTAAGGGACCCGGGGGGCTTGGATGAAAAACTGTTTTTT